The clone carrying this T cell receptor beta chain was observed a few times. As yet, its antigen is unknown. This record comes from a study of blood T cells in healthy people across ages. General observations from the study: When set beside aged donors, long-lived donors presented more naive CD4+ cells and higher diversity. Naive and antigen-experienced cells could not be conclusively compared, given unsorted PBMCs.

For every donor, a draw yielded 7.5 to 10 milliliters of peripheral blood. A sample-barcoded 5' primer and a J-beta primer mix were used in a second PCR of about 6 to 12 cycles. A single record per CDR3 protein comes from TCRdb applying MiXCR to the 5' RACE reads. The data hold some 1,500,000 distinct CDR3 sequences, with approximately 43% observed a single time. Germline lookup yields CDR1 SNHLY and CDR2 FYNNEI. The CDR3 has 14 residues. Trimming left V 4 bases short and J 9 bases short, with 16 bases between. V is TRBV2 and J is TRBJ2-1; no firm D call. The sample taken for sequencing was blood. The sequence was obtained from a woman between 18 and 30 years old in good health. CDR3 residues: CASSGIGSRSEQFF. CDR3 sequence (DNA): TGTGCCAGCAGTGGAATCGGTAGCAGGAGTGAGCAGTTCTTC.